This entry lists 31 T cell receptor beta chains sequenced from one sample in a study of cytomegalovirus exposure and HLA in healthy donors. 60 Vbeta and 13 Jbeta primers were used in PCR. TCRdb keeps only in-frame clones here, not all; method: immunoSEQ multiplex PCR. The data contain approximately 45,000 clones, around 73% of them singletons. The specimen was PBMCs. Receptors were obtained from a woman aged 25 to 39 in good health and CMV-seronegative.

V usage is TRBV4-2 and J usage is TRBJ1-3, with 9 bases that match TRBD1. J gave up 4 bases and V 1 base, and 11 bases lay outside the gene matches. This CDR3 region has 18 residues. Germline V lookup: CDR1 LGHNA, CDR2 YNFKEQ. CDR3 region: CASSQGPGQGMSGNTIYF. CDR3 DNA sequence: TGTGCCAGCAGCCAAGGGCCGGGACAGGGTATGTCGGGAAACACCATATATTTT.

This chain joins TRBV5-1 and TRBJ2-7, with 10 nucleotides matching TRBD2. The germline CDR1 and CDR2 sequences are SGHRS and YFSETQ. J gave up 6 bases and V 6 bases, and 9 bases lay outside the gene matches. The CDR3 extends over 14 amino acids. CDR3 loop: CASTRSAGGLEQYF. The CDR3 region has the DNA TGCGCCAGCACCCGGTCAGCGGGGGGGCTCGAGCAGTACTTC. The whole variable domain, remainder taken from reference TRBV5-1 and TRBJ2-7, is KAGVTQTPRYLIKTRGQQVTLSCSPISGHRSVSWYQQTPGQGLQFLFEYFSETQRNKGNFPGRFSGRQFSNSRSEMNVSTLELGDSALYLCASTRSAGGLEQYFGPGTRLTVT.

The chain carries TRBV6-5 and TRBJ2-4, with TRBD2 matching 7 bases. CDR3 length: 14 amino acids. V lost 5 bases, J lost 7 bases, and 8 bases stayed unmatched. Germline CDR1 is MNHEY and CDR2 is SVGAGI. The CDR3 DNA is TGTGCCAGCAGTAAAGGACTAGTAGAGAACATTCAGTACTTC. This translates into CASSKGLVENIQYF.

V is TRBV7-9 and J is TRBJ1-2; perhaps TRBD1 as D (5 bases). The CDR3 has 15 amino acids. The V gene lost 0 bases and the J gene lost 6 bases, with 14 bases spanning the gap. Looked up from germline, CDR1 is SEHNR and CDR2 is FQNEAQ (reference sequence). The CDR3: CASSLALGEANGYTF. The DNA for the CDR3 is TGTGCCAGCAGCTTAGCGTTGGGGGAGGCGAATGGCTACACCTTC.

This sequence joins TRBV7-2 and TRBJ1-4; a weak D match, TRBD1 (6 bases). CDR3 size: 15 residues. V was shortened by 5 bases and J by 4 bases, with 14 bases between the two germline ends. In germline, CDR1 is SGHTA, CDR2 FQGNSA. The CDR3 bases are TGTGCCAGCAGCCCCGGGACATTTTATAATGAAAAACTGTTTTTT. As protein: CASSPGTFYNEKLFF.

This clone was picked up one time. The chain uses TRBV7-6 and TRBJ1-1; maybe TRBD1 (5 bases). V lost 5 bases and J lost 1, with 8 bases in between. In germline, CDR1 is SGHVS, CDR2 FNYEAQ. This CDR3 region has 13 residues. DNA of the CDR3: TGTGCCAGCAGCAAACAGGAGAACACTGAAGCTTTCTTT. It is translated as CASSKQENTEAFF.

The V gene is TRBV5-1, the J gene TRBJ1-5; maybe TRBD1 (5 bases). V gave up 2 bases and J gave up 5 bases, with 17 bases separating them. The germline V gene has CDR1 SGHRS and CDR2 YFSETQ. CDR3 length: 16 amino acids. The CDR3 nucleotides are TGCGCCAGCAGCTTTCGACAGAAGCATTGGGATCAGCCCCAGCATTTT. Translated: CASSFRQKHWDQPQHF.

The V and J genes are TRBV12-2 and TRBJ2-5; the D call in the table, TRBD2, was not verified against the DNA. TRBV12-2 is marked as a pseudogene. The CDR3 is 12 residues long. CDR3 in amino acids: CASGGRRETQYF. The CDR3 DNA sequence: TGTGCAAGCGGCGGAAGACGGGAGACCCAGTACTTC.

This chain connects TRBV6-5 to TRBJ2-7, with D tentatively TRBD1 (5 bases). Trimming removed 9 bases at V and 6 bases at J, with 21 bases between. The CDR3 is 14 residues long. CDR1 MNHEY and CDR2 SVGAGI come from the germline V gene. CDR3: CASSWNQGSSEQYF. CDR3 coding DNA: TGTGCCAGTTCTTGGAATCAGGGATCCAGCGAGCAGTACTTC.

The chain uses TRBV6-5 and TRBJ2-7; D might be TRBD2 (5 bases). V was trimmed by 8 bases and J by 7 bases, leaving 18 bases between them. The CDR3 length is 13 residues. Germline V gene data show CDR1 as MNHEY and CDR2 as SVGAGI. The CDR3 loop reads CASGRGALEEQYF. CDR3 DNA sequence: TGTGCCAGCGGCCGGGGAGCGTTGGAAGAGCAGTACTTC.

This chain joins TRBV28 and TRBJ1-2; 10 bases fit TRBD1. Germline V gene data show CDR1 as MDHEN and CDR2 as SYDVKM. The V gene end was trimmed by 2 bases and the J gene end by 4 bases; junction bases not matched to a gene: 4. This CDR3 is 15 amino acids long. The CDR3 region has the DNA TGTGCCAGCAGTTTAGCGACAGGGGGCGCCTATGGCTACACCTTC. This encodes CASSLATGGAYGYTF.

This sequence joins TRBV6-1 and TRBJ1-6, with D unclear. Germline lookup yields CDR1 MNHNS and CDR2 SASEGT. The V end was cut by 4 bases, the J end by 9 bases, with 13 bases between. The CDR3 has 14 amino acids. CDR3 loop: CASSAGRFGSPLHF. CDR3 DNA: TGTGCCAGCAGTGCCGGCAGGTTTGGTTCACCCCTCCACTTT.

This rearrangement joins TRBV28 to TRBJ2-7, with 9 positions matching TRBD1. The J segment lost 2 bases and the V segment lost 4 bases, leaving 9 bases of the junction unmatched. Germline lookup yields CDR1 MDHEN and CDR2 SYDVKM. The CDR3 is made up of 16 amino acids. The CDR3 reads CASSSQPGQGTYEQYF. CDR3 coding DNA: TGTGCCAGCAGTTCTCAGCCGGGACAGGGAACCTACGAGCAGTACTTC.

The gene calls are TRBV10-3 and TRBJ2-5; D remains unclear. The germline V gene encodes CDR1 ENHRY and CDR2 SYGVKD. Trimming took 10 bases from V and 5 from J, leaving 14 bases between them. The CDR3 is 12 residues long. The CDR3 reads CATASTEETQYF. The DNA for the CDR3 is TGTGCCACCGCCTCCACCGAGGAGACCCAGTACTTC.

This chain links TRBV5-1 with TRBJ2-5; 11 bases align to TRBD1. Losses at the gene ends were 0 bases for V and 5 bases for J; bases not matched to a gene: 6. Germline V CDR1 and CDR2: SGHRS, YFSETQ. The CDR3 totals 16 residues. The CDR3 protein is CASSLVGTGGMETQYF. The CDR3 DNA sequence: TGCGCCAGCAGCTTGGTAGGGACAGGGGGTATGGAGACCCAGTACTTC.

The chain is built from TRBV10-3 and TRBJ2-5, with a tentative D call TRBD1 (6 bases). Trimming took 0 bases from V and 1 from J, leaving 9 bases between them. The CDR3 covers 15 residues. Looked up from germline, CDR1 is ENHRY and CDR2 is SYGVKD. Here the CDR3 reads CAISESRQVQETQYF. Here the CDR3 DNA reads TGTGCCATCAGTGAGTCGCGACAGGTCCAAGAGACCCAGTACTTC.

This clone was seen once. The J gene is TRBJ2-3, the V gene TRBV6-4; 10 nucleotides line up with TRBD2. This CDR3 has 17 amino acids. CDR1 and CDR2 (germline): MRHNA, SNTAGT. V was clipped by 3 bases and J by 6 bases; unmatched bases: 12. The CDR3 protein is CASSEGLALSGRDTQYF. Written as DNA, the CDR3 is TGTGCCAGCAGTGAGGGACTAGCGCTCTCAGGCAGGGATACGCAGTATTTT.

The chain carries TRBV29-1 and TRBJ1-2; D is unresolved. The CDR3 has 10 residues. Germline-derived CDR1 and CDR2 are SQVTM and ANQGSEA. Trimming took off 6 bases at V and 4 bases at J, with 6 bases between the two ends. The CDR3 spells CSVVSYGYTF. Here the CDR3 DNA reads TGCAGCGTGGTCAGCTATGGCTACACCTTC.

CDR3 nucleotide sequence: TGTGCCAGCAGCCCTGCCGGGAGAGGAGAAAAACTGTTTTTT. Its translation: CASSPAGRGEKLFF. The chain uses TRBV6-5 and TRBJ1-4, with D unresolved. This CDR3 is 14 amino acids long. Germline CDR1 is MNHEY and CDR2 is SVGAGI. The V gene lost 6 bases and the J gene lost 8 bases, with 16 bases spanning the gap.

The chain uses TRBV29-1 and TRBJ1-4; TRBD1 might be the D (6 bases). This CDR3 has 15 amino acids. Trimming removed 0 bases from V and 7 bases from J, with 15 bases in between. From germline, CDR1 is SQVTM and CDR2 ANQGSEA. The CDR3 region is CSVEEGSGGGEKLFF. CDR3 sequence (DNA): TGCAGCGTTGAAGAGGGGTCGGGGGGCGGTGAAAAACTGTTTTTT.

The chain combines TRBV6-5 with TRBJ2-7; 8 nucleotides align to TRBD2. The V and J ends lost 4 bases and 6 bases, in that order; junction bases with no gene match: 8. Germline loops: CDR1 MNHEY, CDR2 SVGAGI. This CDR3 comprises 14 residues. In nucleotides, the CDR3 is TGTGCCAGCAGTTTTAGCGGGAATGTAGGCGAGCAGTACTTC. Translated: CASSFSGNVGEQYF.

The table lists this clone with a few counts. One junction end disagrees with the germline gene, perhaps due to a read error. J is TRBJ2-7 and V is TRBV7-9, with TRBD2 matching 7 bases. The CDR3 contains 12 residues. The V gene's germline CDR1 is SEHNR and CDR2 FQNEAQ (reference sequence). The CDR3 DNA follows: TGTTCCAGCAGCCAGCGGGACTCTGGGAAGTACTTC. Encoded protein: CSSSQRDSGKYF.

This clone was found once. The V gene is TRBV28, the J gene TRBJ1-5; no clear D. The CDR3 loop spans 17 amino acids. The germline V and J ends were trimmed by 2 bases and 2 bases, with 16 bases remaining between them. Germline V gives CDR1 MDHEN, CDR2 SYDVKM. This CDR3 reads CASSLATRPAGNQPQHF. CDR3 in DNA: TGTGCCAGCAGTTTAGCGACCCGGCCGGCGGGCAATCAGCCCCAGCATTTT.

The chain is built from TRBV6-5 and TRBJ2-1, with 9 bases identical to TRBD1. Losses at the gene ends were 7 bases for V and 4 bases for J; bases not matched to a gene: 5. The CDR3 is made up of 14 amino acids. In germline, CDR1 is MNHEY, CDR2 SVGAGI. This CDR3 is CASNTGGRYNEQFF. CDR3 DNA: TGTGCCAGCAATACAGGGGGCAGGTACAATGAGCAGTTCTTC.

In its sample, this clone was seen once. This sequence joins TRBV7-2 and TRBJ1-2; D possibly corresponds to TRBD1 (6 bases). The ends were cut back, 4 bases at V and 7 bases at J, with 13 bases in the middle. The CDR3 spans 13 residues. Germline lookup yields CDR1 SGHTA and CDR2 FQGNSA. For the CDR3, the DNA is TGTGCCAGCAGCTACACCCAGGGGTTTGGCTACACCTTC. Protein: CASSYTQGFGYTF.

The genes are TRBV5-4 and TRBJ2-3; 7 positions agree with TRBD2. The V segment lost 2 bases and the J segment 1 base; nucleotides outside the gene matches: 4. The CDR3 extends over 15 amino acids. Germline CDR1 and CDR2: SGHNT and YYREEE (reference sequence). The CDR3 DNA sequence: TGTGCCAGCAGCTTCCCCCGGGGGGGCACAGATACGCAGTATTTT. Translating gives CASSFPRGGTDTQYF. The full variable domain, rest sourced from reference TRBV5-4 and TRBJ2-3, is ETGVTQSPTHLIKTRGQQVTLRCSSQSGHNTVSWYQQALGQGPQFIFQYYREEENGRGNFPPRFSGLQFPNYSSELNVNALELDDSALYLCASSFPRGGTDTQYFGPGTRLTVL.

The gene calls are TRBV5-1 and TRBJ1-2; 8 positions agree with TRBD1. Germline loops: CDR1 SGHRS, CDR2 YFSETQ. Trimming took 4 bases from V and 0 from J; bases not matched to a gene: 11. The CDR3 is 17 amino acids. CDR3 DNA: TGCGCCAGCAGCACCCTGGCAGGGGGCCTTTCTAACTATGGCTACACCTTC. Amino acid sequence: CASSTLAGGLSNYGYTF.

The chain links TRBV7-9 to TRBJ2-7; TRBD2 matches 8 bases. The CDR3 contains 15 residues. Germline values: CDR1 SEHNR, CDR2 FQNEAQ (reference sequence). V dropped 4 bases and J dropped 3; count of bases not matched to a gene: 8. CDR3 region: CASSSPEAGDYEQYF. As DNA, the CDR3 is TGTGCCAGCAGCTCCCCAGAAGCGGGAGACTACGAGCAGTACTTC. Full variable domain (outside the CDR3, taken from reference TRBV7-9 and TRBJ2-7): DTGVSQNPRHKITKRGQNVTFRCDPISEHNRLYWYRQTLGQGPEFLTYFQNEAQLEKSRLLSDRFSAERPKGSFSTLEIQRTEQGDSAMYLCASSSPEAGDYEQYFGPGTRLTVT.

The V gene is TRBV30, the J gene TRBJ2-7; 9 nucleotides align to TRBD2. The CDR3 is 13 residues long. With 4 bases clipped from V and 5 bases from J, the junction kept 6 bases outside the gene matches. Germline V gene sequence: CDR1 GTSNPN, CDR2 SVGIG (reference sequence). The DNA of the CDR3 is TGTGCCTGGAAGGCTAGCGGGATTCACGAGCAGTACTTC. Residues: CAWKASGIHEQYF. Drawing the rest from reference TRBV30 and TRBJ2-7, the complete variable domain is SQTIHQWPATLVQPVGSPLSLECTVEGTSNPNLYWYRQAAGRGLQLLFYSVGIGQISSEVPQNLSASRPQDRQFILSSKKLLLSDSGFYLCAWKASGIHEQYFGPGTRLTVT.

The V gene is TRBV6-5, the J gene TRBJ2-7; 7 bases are shared with TRBD2. CDR3 size: 15 residues. Germline V lookup: CDR1 MNHEY, CDR2 SVGAGI. The V gene end was trimmed by 4 bases and the J gene end by 1 base; junction bases not matched to a gene: 7. The CDR3 DNA reads TGTGCCAGCAGTTCCCCCGGGGGGTCGTCCTACGAGCAGTACTTC. It codes for CASSSPGGSSYEQYF.

This chain uses TRBV7-9 with TRBJ1-5; a weak D match, TRBD1 (6 bases). Trimming took off 1 base at V and 0 bases at J, with 7 bases between the two ends. This CDR3 has 15 residues. CDR1 is SEHNR and CDR2 is FQNEAQ in the germline V gene (reference sequence). Here the CDR3 reads CASSLEGHSNQPQHF. The CDR3 nucleotides read TGTGCCAGCAGCTTAGAGGGACATAGCAATCAGCCCCAGCATTTT.